This T cell receptor (beta chain) derives from a study of naive CD8 T cells in extremely preterm neonates. The CDR3 is 14 amino acids. In germline, CDR1 is SGHTA, CDR2 FQGNSA. V lost 2 bases, J lost 2 bases, and 6 bases lay in between. Extremely preterm births at 23-27 weeks of gestation supplied the samples. As to this clone: Its antigen is not identified.

Clones were sequenced by immunoSEQ multiplex PCR, and TCRdb holds only the in-frame ones, with some missing. The sample lists tens of thousands of clones, about 91% occurring once. Overall study results and limits: Preterm CDR3s were shorter than older groups', with fewer N additions and less trimming. CDR3 nucleotide sharing was less than 3.5% in preterm, 0.4% to 0.45% term, 0.025% to 0.03% children, over 0.0085% adults.

The TCR sequence derives from a boy who was born preterm. Input material: naive CD8+ T cells from cord blood. The chain combines TRBV7-2 with TRBJ2-2; no clear D. The CDR3 sequence is CASSLTDNTGELFF. The DNA for the CDR3 is TGTGCCAGCAGCTTAACGGACAACACCGGGGAGCTGTTTTTT. Combining the CDR3 with reference TRBV7-2 and TRBJ2-2 gives the whole variable domain GAGVSQSPSNKVTEKGKDVELRCDPISGHTALYWYRQSLGQGLEFLIYFQGNSAPDKSGLPSDRFSAERTGGSVSTLTIQRTQQEDSAVYLCASSLTDNTGELFFGEGSRLTVL.